The TCR beta chain under discussion was sequenced for a study of post-analysis software for immune sequencing data. This clonotype was recorded many times. The antigen is undetermined. Unique molecular identifiers were built into the TCR beta cDNA libraries. TCRdb reprocessed the PCR reads via MiXCR and lists one record per CDR3 protein. The table lists about 260,000 distinct CDR3 sequences, just over 35% of them singletons. Study-level results: Controls showed lower frequencies than patients for five TRBV segments, and TRBV5-6, TRBV5-1 and TRBV20-1 were among these.

This CDR3 region has 10 residues. V dropped 6 bases and J dropped 3 bases, with 4 bases sitting between them. Germline V gene lookup returns CDR1 SQVTM and CDR2 ANQGSEA. The chain uses TRBV29-1 and TRBJ2-3, with D unclear. The receptor was isolated from a girl aged 10 to 17 with multiple sclerosis. Sample: blood. CDR3 DNA: TGCAGCGTAGAGACAGATACGCAGTATTTT. It is translated as CSVETDTQYF.